This T cell receptor beta chain was documented in a study of blood T cell repertoires in COVID-19. Study as a whole: In each case, the material was cDNA or gDNA derived from T cells, B-cell-depleted T cells, or PBMCs.

This clone was recorded only once. Only in-frame clones appear in the TCRdb table, and some are missing; sequencing was by immunoSEQ multiplex PCR. The table includes around 16,000 clones, about 91% detected once. CDR1 is SGHKS, CDR2 YYEKEE, per germline (reference sequence). This CDR3 spans 12 amino acids. Deletions cut 4 bases from V and 3 bases from J, with 8 bases between. Sequencing was performed on peripheral blood. This receptor was identified in a human donor in a cohort sampled during active COVID-19. The rearrangement joins TRBV5-5 to TRBJ2-7, with D possibly matching TRBD1 (5 bases). Here the CDR3 DNA reads TGTGCCAGCAGCAGACAGAGCTACGAGCAGTACTTC. Residues: CASSRQSYEQYF. The full variable domain, in which reference TRBV5-5 and TRBJ2-7 provide the parts outside the CDR3, is DAGVTQSPTHLIKTRGQQVTLRCSPISGHKSVSWYQQVLGQGPQFIFQYYEKEERGRGNFPDRFSARQFPNYSSELNVNALLLGDSALYLCASSRQSYEQYFGPGTRLTVT.